Listed here are 18 T cell receptor beta chains from one sample, sequenced in a study of vaccination and CD4 T cells after COVID-19 (dated by TCRdb to 2022 to 2024). The treatment or condition label, as the study defines it: approximately 11-day PBMC culture with coronavirus spike peptide pools or control peptides (ViraFEST assay). Which antigens these TCRs recognize remains unknown. The library was obtained by PCR. The reads were generated on an Illumina iSeq 100. TCR sequencing of DNA from cultured CD4+ T cells used the Oncomine TCR Beta short-read assay at the Johns Hopkins FTIC core. In-frame beta chains were kept once TCRdb had trimmed the public reads at Q25 with fastp and called clones with MiXCR. Identical CDR3 proteins give one entry, which carries the most common genes and DNA. This sample is represented by roughly 20,000 distinct CDR3 sequences; about half of them were singletons. The ten largest clones capture 3% of the sample.

The sample was CD4+ T cells from blood, cultured in vitro, taken after SARS-CoV-2 vaccination. These receptors originate from a human donor who had recovered from COVID-19.

The chain combines TRBV20-1 with TRBJ2-3, with 13 bases aligning to TRBD2. The CDR3 loop spans 15 amino acids. The germline CDR1 and CDR2 sequences are DFQATT and SNEGSKA (reference sequence). Trimming removed 6 bases from V and 0 bases from J; junction bases left unmatched: 3. The CDR3 protein is CSAGTSGVSTDTQYF. Here the CDR3 DNA reads TGCAGTGCGGGGACTAGCGGGGTTAGCACAGATACGCAGTATTTT.

This clonotype was seen a handful of times. The chain has TRBV7-2 and TRBJ1-2; a possible D gene is TRBD1 (5 bases). This CDR3 is built from 13 residues. The germline V gene has CDR1 SGHTA and CDR2 FQGNSA. With 3 bases removed from V and 7 bases from J, the gap between germline ends came to 12 bases. The CDR3 bases are TGTGCCAGCAGCTTCCAAGGGGCCTTTGGCTACACCTTC. Translated: CASSFQGAFGYTF.

The V and J genes are TRBV4-2 and TRBJ2-3, with TRBD2 identical over 10 bases. With V trimmed by 0 bases and J by 6 bases, 6 bases remained unmatched. Germline CDR1 reads LGHNA; CDR2 reads YNFKEQ. The CDR3 consists of 16 residues. The CDR3, as DNA: TGTGCCAGCAGCCAAGAACCTAGCGGGGGTTACGATACGCAGTATTTT. Protein: CASSQEPSGGYDTQYF.

This clonotype occurred a few times. The V gene is TRBV28, the J gene TRBJ1-1, with 7 bases aligning to TRBD1. This CDR3 has 17 amino acids. Germline V gene sequence: CDR1 MDHEN, CDR2 SYDVKM. J gave up 0 bases and V 3 bases, and 10 bases lay outside the gene matches. CDR3 sequence reads: CASSLGTDLLMNTEAFF. The CDR3 DNA reads as TGTGCCAGCAGTTTGGGGACAGACTTATTAATGAACACTGAAGCTTTCTTT.

This clonotype was observed a handful of times. The rearrangement uses TRBV6-1 and TRBJ1-1; 9 positions agree with TRBD1. V trimming: 8 bases; J trimming: 6 bases; junction bases outside the gene matches: 7. The CDR3 runs to 13 residues. Germline V gene lookup returns CDR1 MNHNS and CDR2 SASEGT. DNA for the CDR3: TGTGCCAGCGTGGGACAGGGACGGTCTGAAGCTTTCTTT. Its protein is CASVGQGRSEAFF.

The CDR3 DNA sequence: TGTGCCAGCAGCCACCGGGACGTCCGGCTCGAGCAGTACTTC. Translated, it gives CASSHRDVRLEQYF. The chain employs TRBV11-3 and TRBJ2-7; tentatively, D is TRBD1 or TRBD2 (5 bases each). The CDR3 totals 14 residues. Germline-derived CDR1 and CDR2 are SGHNT and YENEEA. V was pared by 5 bases and J by 6 bases, with 17 bases between. Looking up the rest from reference TRBV11-3 and TRBJ2-7 gives the full variable domain: EAGVVQSPRYKIIEKKQPVAFWCNPISGHNTLYWYLQNLGQGPELLIRYENEEAVDDSQLPKDRFSAERLKGVDSTLKIQPAELGDSAVYLCASSHRDVRLEQYFGPGTRLTVT.

The sample holds a few counts of this clonotype. This sequence joins TRBV7-2 and TRBJ2-4, with a weak D call TRBD2 (6 bases). The V gene's germline CDR1 is SGHTA and CDR2 FQGNSA. V was pared by 5 bases and J by 9 bases, with 14 bases between. CDR3 length: 13 amino acids. The CDR3 spells CASSPIRGSIQYF. DNA for the CDR3: TGTGCCAGCAGCCCGATCCGGGGGAGCATTCAGTACTTC.

This clonotype has more than one count but fewer than ten. The V gene is TRBV27, the J gene TRBJ1-6; 9 nucleotides align to TRBD1. After removal of 0 bases from V and 6 bases from J, the junction contained 6 bases not matched to a gene. This CDR3 is built from 17 residues. Germline CDR1 reads MNHEY; CDR2 reads SMNVEV (reference sequence). The DNA for the CDR3 is TGTGCCAGCAGTTTATCCCCGGGACAGGGTTTTAATTCACCCCTCCACTTT. Its translation: CASSLSPGQGFNSPLHF.

The chain is built from TRBV7-2 and TRBJ1-5, with TRBD1 as a possible D gene (6 bases). Germline V gene sequence: CDR1 SGHTA, CDR2 FQGNSA. The CDR3 has 13 amino acids. V was pared by 5 bases and J by 7 bases, with 12 bases between. The CDR3 sequence: CASSPGVQQPQHF. DNA for the CDR3: TGTGCCAGCAGCCCAGGGGTACAACAGCCCCAGCATTTT.

There are a few counts of this clonotype. This chain links TRBV24-1 with TRBJ2-3; 7 nucleotides line up with TRBD2. CDR1 and CDR2 from the germline V gene are KGHDR and SFDVKD. With V trimmed by 3 bases and J by 2 bases, 4 bases remained unmatched. The length of the CDR3 is 15 residues. DNA for the CDR3: TGTGCCACCAGTGATGTGGGGAGGGCCACAGATACGCAGTATTTT. As protein: CATSDVGRATDTQYF.

J is TRBJ2-3 and V is TRBV15; perhaps TRBD1 as D (5 bases). Germline V lookup: CDR1 LNHNV, CDR2 YYDKDF (reference sequence). The V end was cut by 6 bases, the J end by 2 bases, with 15 bases between. The CDR3 length is 15 residues. The CDR3 protein is CATRQAGLFTDTQYF. The DNA of the CDR3 is TGTGCCACCAGGCAGGCAGGGCTTTTCACAGATACGCAGTATTTT. Based on the CDR3 plus reference TRBV15 and TRBJ2-3, the full variable domain is DAMVIQNPRYQVTQFGKPVTLSCSQTLNHNVMYWYQQKSSQAPKLLFHYYDKDFNNEADTPDNFQSRRPNTSFCFLDIRSPGLGDTAMYLCATRQAGLFTDTQYFGPGTRLTVL.

This clonotype has a handful of counts. The V gene is TRBV20-1, the J gene TRBJ2-3; 8 nucleotides agree with TRBD2. V was clipped by 4 bases and J by 0 bases; unmatched bases: 12. The germline CDR1 and CDR2 sequences are DFQATT and SNEGSKA (reference sequence). The CDR3 contains 17 residues. The CDR3 DNA follows: TGCAGTGCTAACGGCAGCCCGGGGGGGAGTAGCACAGATACGCAGTATTTT. Protein product: CSANGSPGGSSTDTQYF.

In its sample, this clonotype was seen a few times. This rearrangement joins TRBV20-1 to TRBJ1-2, with D perhaps matching TRBD1 (5 bases). With 1 base removed from V and 3 bases from J, the gap between germline ends came to 6 bases. The germline gives CDR1 DFQATT, CDR2 SNEGSKA (reference sequence). This CDR3 region has 12 residues. This chain's CDR3 is CSARGDDYGYTF. In nucleotides, the CDR3 is TGCAGTGCTAGAGGGGACGACTATGGCTACACCTTC.

In this sample, this clonotype turned up once. The chain joins TRBV19 to TRBJ1-3, with 10 bases that match TRBD1. Germline V gene lookup returns CDR1 LNHDA and CDR2 SQIVND (reference sequence). The CDR3 spans 14 residues. With 9 bases clipped from V and 2 bases from J, the junction kept 4 bases outside the gene matches. The CDR3 reads CASRQGATGNTIYF. CDR3 bases: TGTGCCAGCCGACAGGGGGCAACTGGAAACACCATATATTTT.

The rearrangement joins TRBV4-3 to TRBJ2-1; TRBD1 agrees at 12 bases. Looked up from germline, CDR1 is LGHNA and CDR2 is YSLEER. V lost 0 bases to trimming and J lost 8 bases; unmatched junction nucleotides: 5. CDR3 length equals 16 residues. Here the CDR3 reads CASSQDGTGGWYEQFF. Here the CDR3 DNA reads TGCGCCAGCAGCCAAGATGGGACAGGGGGCTGGTATGAGCAGTTCTTC.

The chain carries TRBV7-8 and TRBJ2-2; D not certain. Trimming took 8 bases from V and 6 from J, leaving 16 bases between them. The CDR3 covers 14 residues. Germline CDR1 SGHVS, CDR2 FQNEAQ. The CDR3 is CASRAEIFPGELFF. The CDR3 DNA reads TGTGCCAGCCGAGCCGAGATCTTCCCCGGGGAGCTGTTTTTT.

The CDR3 DNA follows: TGTGCCAGCAGTTTGTCAGGGGGCTCCTATGGCTACACCTTC. Its protein product is CASSLSGGSYGYTF. The chain joins TRBV12-3 or TRBV12-4 to TRBJ1-2; TRBD1 aligns across 8 bases. V shed 3 bases and J 4 bases; nucleotides not matched to a gene: 4. The CDR3 length is 14 residues.

The chain uses TRBV5-1 and TRBJ1-2, with D unclear. The length of the CDR3 is 13 residues. Germline-derived CDR1 and CDR2 are SGHRS and YFSETQ. Deletions cut 4 bases from V and 8 bases from J, with 15 bases between. The CDR3 loop is CASSLGSQEGYTF. CDR3 nucleotides: TGCGCCAGCAGCCTCGGGTCTCAAGAGGGCTACACCTTC.